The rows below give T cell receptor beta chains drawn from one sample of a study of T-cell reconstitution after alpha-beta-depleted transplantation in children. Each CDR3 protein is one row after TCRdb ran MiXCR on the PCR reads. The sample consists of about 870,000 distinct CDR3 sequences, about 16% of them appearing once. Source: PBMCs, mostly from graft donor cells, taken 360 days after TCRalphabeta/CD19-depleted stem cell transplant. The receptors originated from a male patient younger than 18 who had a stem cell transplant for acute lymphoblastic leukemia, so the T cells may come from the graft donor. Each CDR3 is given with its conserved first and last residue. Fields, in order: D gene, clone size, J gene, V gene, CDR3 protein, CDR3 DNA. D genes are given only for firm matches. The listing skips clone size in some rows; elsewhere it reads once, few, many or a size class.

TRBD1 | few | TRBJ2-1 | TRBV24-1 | CATSDPSTGRNEQFF | TGTGCCACCAGTGACCCATCGACAGGGAGAAATGAGCAGTTCTTC
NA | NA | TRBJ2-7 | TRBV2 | CASEGESSYEQYF | TGTGCCAGCGAAGGTGAAAGCTCCTACGAGCAGTACTTC
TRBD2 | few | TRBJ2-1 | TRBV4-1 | CASSHGLAGVASYNEQFF | TGCGCCAGCAGCCACGGTCTAGCGGGAGTCGCCTCCTACAATGAGCAGTTCTTC
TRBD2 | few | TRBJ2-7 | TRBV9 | CASSVGGGRSEQYF | TGTGCCAGCAGCGTAGGAGGCGGGAGAAGCGAGCAGTACTTC
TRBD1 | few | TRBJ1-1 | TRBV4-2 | CASSHPDRVMAEAFF | TGTGCCAGCAGCCATCCAGACAGGGTCATGGCTGAAGCTTTCTTT
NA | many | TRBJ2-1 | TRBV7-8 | CASSLTGTNHNEQFF | TGTGCCAGCAGCCTGACCGGGACCAACCACAATGAGCAGTTCTTC
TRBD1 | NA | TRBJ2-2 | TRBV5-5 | CASSSQTGKGRAGELFF | TGTGCCAGCAGCTCCCAGACAGGGAAAGGAAGGGCCGGGGAGCTGTTTTTT
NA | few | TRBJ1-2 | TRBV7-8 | CASSLRDGAGWGYTF | TGTGCCAGCAGCTTACGGGACGGAGCAGGATGGGGCTACACCTTC
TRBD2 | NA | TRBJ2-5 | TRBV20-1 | CSARDRRYSGRKETQYF | TGCAGTGCTAGAGATCGCCGATATAGCGGGAGAAAAGAGACCCAGTACTTC
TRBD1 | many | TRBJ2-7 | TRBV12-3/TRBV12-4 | CASSKDRGNNEQYF | TGTGCCAGCAGTAAGGACAGGGGCAACAACGAGCAGTACTTC
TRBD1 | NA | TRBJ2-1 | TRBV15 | CATTLGQGDLNEQFF | TGTGCCACCACTCTAGGGCAGGGGGATTTAAATGAGCAGTTCTTC
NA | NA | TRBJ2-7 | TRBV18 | CASSPIHGRNSEQYF | TGTGCCAGCTCACCCATTCACGGGAGAAATAGCGAGCAGTACTTC
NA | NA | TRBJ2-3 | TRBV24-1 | CATGKLGQTGEDTQYF | TGTGCCACCGGCAAACTCGGGCAGACCGGCGAAGATACGCAGTATTTT
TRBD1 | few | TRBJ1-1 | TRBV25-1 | CASSEYQGAVNTEAFF | TGTGCCAGCAGTGAATATCAGGGGGCTGTTAACACTGAAGCTTTCTTT
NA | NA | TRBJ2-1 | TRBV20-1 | CSALRGFEQFF | TGCAGTGCCCTGAGAGGGTTTGAGCAGTTCTTC
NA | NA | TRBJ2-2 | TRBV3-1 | CASSPPFGGRTGELFF | TGTGCCAGCAGCCCCCCCTTTGGCGGCCGCACCGGGGAGCTGTTTTTT
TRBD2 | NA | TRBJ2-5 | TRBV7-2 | CASSSSDGTSVQETQYF | TGTGCCAGCAGCTCTAGCGACGGGACTAGCGTTCAAGAGACCCAGTACTTC
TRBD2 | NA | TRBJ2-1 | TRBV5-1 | CASSYFTSGTSVNEQFF | TGCGCCAGCAGCTACTTTACCTCCGGGACTAGCGTGAATGAGCAGTTCTTC
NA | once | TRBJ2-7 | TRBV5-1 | CASSYGQAGAYEQYF | TGCGCCAGCAGCTACGGACAGGCGGGGGCCTACGAGCAGTACTTC
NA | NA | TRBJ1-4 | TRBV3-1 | CASSQDRQGGTNEKLFF | TGTGCCAGCAGCCAAGATCGCCAGGGCGGAACTAATGAAAAACTGTTTTTT
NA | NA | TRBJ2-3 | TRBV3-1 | CASSQAGEADTQYF | TGTGCCAGCAGCCAAGCGGGAGAAGCAGATACGCAGTATTTT
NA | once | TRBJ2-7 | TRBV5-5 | CASRDGSSNEQYF | TGTGCCAGCCGGGACGGGAGTTCGAACGAGCAGTACTTC
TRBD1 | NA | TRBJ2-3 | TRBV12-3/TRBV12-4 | CASSPETGTGNYF | TGTGCCAGCAGCCCCGAAACCGGGACAGGGAATTATTTT
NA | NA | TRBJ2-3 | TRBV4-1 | CASSQDRRTTDTQYF | TGCGCCAGCAGCCAAGATCGGCGGACCACAGATACGCAGTATTTT
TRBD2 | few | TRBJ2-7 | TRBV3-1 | CASSQSGGRYEQYF | TGTGCCAGCAGCCAGTCGGGAGGGCGCTACGAGCAGTACTTC
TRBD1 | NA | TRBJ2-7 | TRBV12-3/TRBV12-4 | CASSLARQGASEQYF | TGTGCCAGCAGTTTAGCTCGACAGGGGGCGTCGGAGCAGTACTTC
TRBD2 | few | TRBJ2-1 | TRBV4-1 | CASSPGLAGRGNEQFF | TGCGCCAGCAGCCCAGGACTAGCGGGAAGAGGTAATGAGCAGTTCTTC
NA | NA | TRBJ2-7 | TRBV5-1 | CASSFGQTQNEQYF | TGCGCCAGCAGCTTCGGGCAGACCCAGAACGAGCAGTACTTC
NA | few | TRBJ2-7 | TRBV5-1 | CASSLEVGNSYEQYF | TGCGCCAGCAGCTTGGAGGTAGGGAACTCCTACGAGCAGTACTTC
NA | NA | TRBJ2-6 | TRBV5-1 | CASRSDSGRLTAGANVLTF | TGCGCCAGCCGCTCTGACTCGGGACGGCTGACTGCCGGGGCCAACGTCCTGACTTTC
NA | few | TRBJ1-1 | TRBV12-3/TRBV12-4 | CASSSRGRDTEAFF | TGTGCCAGCAGTTCGCGGGGGCGGGACACTGAAGCTTTCTTT
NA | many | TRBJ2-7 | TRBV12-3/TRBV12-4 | CASSSTLRVYEQYF | TGTGCCAGCAGCTCGACACTGAGAGTTTACGAGCAGTACTTC
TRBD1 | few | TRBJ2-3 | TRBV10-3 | CAISDQNRDRRTDTQYF | TGTGCCATCAGTGACCAGAACCGGGACAGACGTACAGATACGCAGTATTTT
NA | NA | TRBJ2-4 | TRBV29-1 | CSVVGGAKNIQYF | TGCAGCGTTGTTGGGGGAGCCAAAAACATTCAGTACTTC
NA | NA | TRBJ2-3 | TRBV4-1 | CASSPWGGLITDTQYF | TGCGCCAGCAGCCCATGGGGAGGACTAATCACAGATACGCAGTATTTT
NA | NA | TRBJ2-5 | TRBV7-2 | CASSLVRLEETQYF | TGTGCCAGCAGCTTAGTCCGACTAGAGGAGACCCAGTACTTC
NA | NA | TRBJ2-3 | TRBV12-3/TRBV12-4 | CASSLSYFTDTQYF | TGTGCCAGCAGTTTAAGTTATTTCACAGATACGCAGTATTTT
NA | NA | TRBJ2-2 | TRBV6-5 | CASSYEGRLRGGELFF | TGTGCCAGCAGTTACGAAGGGCGGCTTCGAGGCGGGGAGCTGTTTTTT
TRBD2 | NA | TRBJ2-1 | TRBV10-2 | CASSGSGRGIEQFF | TGCGCCAGCAGTGGAAGCGGGAGAGGTATTGAGCAGTTCTTC
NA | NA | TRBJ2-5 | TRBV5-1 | CASSLAANPAETQYF | TGCGCCAGCAGCTTGGCGGCCAACCCAGCGGAGACCCAGTACTTC
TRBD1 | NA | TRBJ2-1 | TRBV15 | CATSRDRQGAYNEQFF | TGTGCCACCAGCAGAGATCGACAGGGGGCCTACAATGAGCAGTTCTTC
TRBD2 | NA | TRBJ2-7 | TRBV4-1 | CASSQALAGFTYEQYF | TGCGCCAGCAGCCAAGCGTTAGCGGGTTTTACCTACGAGCAGTACTTC
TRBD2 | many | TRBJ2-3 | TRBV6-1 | CASSPGGGNTDTQYF | TGTGCCAGCAGCCCGGGGGGTGGCAATACAGATACGCAGTATTTT
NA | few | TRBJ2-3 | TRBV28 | CASSFNLVKTDTQYF | TGTGCCAGCAGCTTCAACCTAGTTAAGACAGATACGCAGTATTTT
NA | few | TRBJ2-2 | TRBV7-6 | CASSSQGFTGELFF | TGTGCCAGCAGCTCGCAGGGGTTTACCGGGGAGCTGTTTTTT
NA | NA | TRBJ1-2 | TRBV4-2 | CASSQVLADYGYTF | TGTGCCAGCAGCCAAGTATTGGCAGACTATGGCTACACCTTC
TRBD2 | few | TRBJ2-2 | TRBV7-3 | CASSGSGTSGSTGELFF | TGTGCCAGCAGCGGATCCGGGACTAGCGGCTCCACCGGGGAGCTGTTTTTT
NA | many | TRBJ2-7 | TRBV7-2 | CASSSIDGTYEQYF | TGTGCCAGCAGCTCCATAGACGGAACCTACGAGCAGTACTTC
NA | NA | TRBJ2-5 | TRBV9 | CASSDPRGYQMETQYF | TGTGCCAGCAGCGATCCAAGGGGGTATCAAATGGAGACCCAGTACTTC
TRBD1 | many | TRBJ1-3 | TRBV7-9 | CASSFRGEDGNTIYF | TGTGCCAGCAGCTTCAGGGGGGAAGATGGAAACACCATATATTTT
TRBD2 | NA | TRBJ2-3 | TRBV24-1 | CATSGVSGRITDTQYF | TGTGCCACCAGTGGCGTTAGCGGGAGGATTACAGATACGCAGTATTTT